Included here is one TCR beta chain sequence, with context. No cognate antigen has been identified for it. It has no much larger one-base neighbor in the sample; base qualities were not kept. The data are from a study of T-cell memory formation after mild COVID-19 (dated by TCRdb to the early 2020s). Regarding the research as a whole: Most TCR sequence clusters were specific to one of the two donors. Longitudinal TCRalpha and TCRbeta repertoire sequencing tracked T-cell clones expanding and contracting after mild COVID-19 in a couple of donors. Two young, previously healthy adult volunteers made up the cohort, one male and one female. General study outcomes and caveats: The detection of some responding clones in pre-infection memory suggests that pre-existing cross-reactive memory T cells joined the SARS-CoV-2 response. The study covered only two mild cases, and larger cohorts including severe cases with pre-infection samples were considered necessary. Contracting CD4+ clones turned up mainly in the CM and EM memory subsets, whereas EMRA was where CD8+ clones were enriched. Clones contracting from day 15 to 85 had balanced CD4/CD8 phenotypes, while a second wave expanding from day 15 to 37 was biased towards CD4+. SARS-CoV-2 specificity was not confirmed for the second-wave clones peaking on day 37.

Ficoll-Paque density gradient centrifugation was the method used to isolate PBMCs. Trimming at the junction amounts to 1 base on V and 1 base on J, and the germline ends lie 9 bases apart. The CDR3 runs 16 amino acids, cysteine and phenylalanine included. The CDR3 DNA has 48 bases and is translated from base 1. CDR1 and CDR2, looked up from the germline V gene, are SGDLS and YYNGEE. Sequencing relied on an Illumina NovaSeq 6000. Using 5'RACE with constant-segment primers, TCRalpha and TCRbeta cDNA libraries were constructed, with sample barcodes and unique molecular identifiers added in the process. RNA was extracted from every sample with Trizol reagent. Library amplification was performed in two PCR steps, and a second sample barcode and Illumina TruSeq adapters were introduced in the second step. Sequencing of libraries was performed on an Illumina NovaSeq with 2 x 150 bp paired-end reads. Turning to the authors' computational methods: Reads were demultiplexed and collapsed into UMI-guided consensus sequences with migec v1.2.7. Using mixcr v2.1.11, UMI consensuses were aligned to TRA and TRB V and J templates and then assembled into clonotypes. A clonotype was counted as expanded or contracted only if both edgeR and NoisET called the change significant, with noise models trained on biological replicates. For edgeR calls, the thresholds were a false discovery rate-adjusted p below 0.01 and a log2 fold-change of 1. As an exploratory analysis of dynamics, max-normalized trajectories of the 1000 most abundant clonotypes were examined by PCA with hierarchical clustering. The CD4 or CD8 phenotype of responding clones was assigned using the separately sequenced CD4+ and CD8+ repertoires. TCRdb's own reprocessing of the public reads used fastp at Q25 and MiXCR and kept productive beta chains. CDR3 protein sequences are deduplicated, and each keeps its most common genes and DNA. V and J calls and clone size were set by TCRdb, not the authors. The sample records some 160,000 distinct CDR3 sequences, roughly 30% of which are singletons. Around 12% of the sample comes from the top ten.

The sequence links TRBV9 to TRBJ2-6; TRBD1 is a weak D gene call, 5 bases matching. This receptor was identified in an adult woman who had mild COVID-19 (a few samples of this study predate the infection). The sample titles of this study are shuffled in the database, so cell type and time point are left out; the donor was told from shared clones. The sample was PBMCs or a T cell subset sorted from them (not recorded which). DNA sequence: TGTGCCAGCAGCGTACCCCAGGGTTCTGGGGCCAACGTCCTGACTTTC. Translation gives CASSVPQGSGANVLTF.